This T cell receptor beta chain was captured in a study of T cells after yellow fever vaccination. TCRdb re-called the 5' RACE reads with MiXCR, one entry per CDR3 protein. This sample has more than 120,000 distinct CDR3 sequences, with around 7.7% found just once. V shed 1 base and J shed 3 bases, with 16 bases lying between them. The germline CDR1 and CDR2 sequences are SGHTA and FQGNSA. This CDR3 is 16 amino acids long. The sequencing used CD4+ T cells sorted from PBMCs, collected 5 days after the yellow fever booster vaccination. The receptor's source is a young man who received the YFV17D yellow fever vaccine. The chain has TRBV7-2 and TRBJ2-7; no clear D. The CDR3 nucleotides read TGTGCCAGCAGCTTAGGGACCGACCTCCCCATCTACGAGCAGTACTTC. This encodes CASSLGTDLPIYEQYF. The full variable domain, rest sourced from reference TRBV7-2 and TRBJ2-7, is GAGVSQSPSNKVTEKGKDVELRCDPISGHTALYWYRQSLGQGLEFLIYFQGNSAPDKSGLPSDRFSAERTGGSVSTLTIQRTQQEDSAVYLCASSLGTDLPIYEQYFGPGTRLTVT.